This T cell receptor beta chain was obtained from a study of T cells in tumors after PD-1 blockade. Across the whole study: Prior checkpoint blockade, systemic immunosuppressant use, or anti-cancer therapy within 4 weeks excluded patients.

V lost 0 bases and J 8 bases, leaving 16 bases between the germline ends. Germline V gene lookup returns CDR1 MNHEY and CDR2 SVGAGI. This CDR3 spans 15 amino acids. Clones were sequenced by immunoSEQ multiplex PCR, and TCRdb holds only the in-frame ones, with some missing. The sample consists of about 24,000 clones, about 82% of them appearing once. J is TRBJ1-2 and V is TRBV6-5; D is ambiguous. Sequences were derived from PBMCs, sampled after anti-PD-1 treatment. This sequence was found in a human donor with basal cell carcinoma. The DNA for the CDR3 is TGTGCCAGCAGTTACTCGACTGGGCTCCGTTTGGGCTACACCTTC. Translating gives CASSYSTGLRLGYTF.